This T cell receptor beta chain was identified during a study of cytomegalovirus exposure and HLA in healthy donors. Whole-study results and caveats: A list of approximately 160 TCR beta chains associated with cytomegalovirus was given. TCR beta chains associated with HLA were, in a later analysis, more clonally expanded than equally common others. Another analysis was done later, and it associated around 17,000 TCR beta sequences with HLA alleles at 0.05 false discovery rate.

Only one count was recorded for this clone. The antigen remains undetermined. 60 Vbeta and 13 Jbeta primers were used in PCR. Produced via immunoSEQ multiplex PCR; TCRdb's table is partial and in-frame only. The data hold approximately 250,000 clones, with 70% to 90% observed a single time. The study sampled nominally healthy donors, though unrecorded immune exposures were likely. The sample taken for sequencing was PBMCs. The TCR originated in a girl aged 2-9 years in good health and CMV-seronegative.

In nucleotides, the CDR3 is TGTGCCAGCAGCTTAATGGTCTGGCTAGCGGCCAGGACAGATACGCAGTATTTT. It encodes CASSLMVWLAARTDTQYF. The chain joins TRBV7-2 to TRBJ2-3, with 7 nucleotides matching TRBD2. The CDR3 sequence is 18 residues long. The ends lost 2 bases at V and 3 bases at J; junction bases unmatched: 14. Germline V gives CDR1 SGHTA, CDR2 FQGNSA.